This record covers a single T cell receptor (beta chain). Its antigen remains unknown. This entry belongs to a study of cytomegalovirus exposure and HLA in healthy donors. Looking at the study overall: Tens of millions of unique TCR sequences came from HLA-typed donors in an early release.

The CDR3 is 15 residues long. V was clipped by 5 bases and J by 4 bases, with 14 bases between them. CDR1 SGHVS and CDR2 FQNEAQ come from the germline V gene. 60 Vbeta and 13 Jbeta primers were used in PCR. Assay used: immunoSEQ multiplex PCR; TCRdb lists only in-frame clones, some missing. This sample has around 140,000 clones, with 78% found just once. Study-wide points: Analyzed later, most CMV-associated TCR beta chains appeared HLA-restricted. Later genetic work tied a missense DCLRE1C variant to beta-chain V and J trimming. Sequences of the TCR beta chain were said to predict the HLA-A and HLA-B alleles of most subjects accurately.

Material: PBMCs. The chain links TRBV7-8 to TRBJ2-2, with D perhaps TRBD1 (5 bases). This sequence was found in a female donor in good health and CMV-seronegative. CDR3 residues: CASSITGSGTGELFF. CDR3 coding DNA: TGTGCCAGCAGCATCACAGGATCGGGCACCGGGGAGCTGTTTTTT.